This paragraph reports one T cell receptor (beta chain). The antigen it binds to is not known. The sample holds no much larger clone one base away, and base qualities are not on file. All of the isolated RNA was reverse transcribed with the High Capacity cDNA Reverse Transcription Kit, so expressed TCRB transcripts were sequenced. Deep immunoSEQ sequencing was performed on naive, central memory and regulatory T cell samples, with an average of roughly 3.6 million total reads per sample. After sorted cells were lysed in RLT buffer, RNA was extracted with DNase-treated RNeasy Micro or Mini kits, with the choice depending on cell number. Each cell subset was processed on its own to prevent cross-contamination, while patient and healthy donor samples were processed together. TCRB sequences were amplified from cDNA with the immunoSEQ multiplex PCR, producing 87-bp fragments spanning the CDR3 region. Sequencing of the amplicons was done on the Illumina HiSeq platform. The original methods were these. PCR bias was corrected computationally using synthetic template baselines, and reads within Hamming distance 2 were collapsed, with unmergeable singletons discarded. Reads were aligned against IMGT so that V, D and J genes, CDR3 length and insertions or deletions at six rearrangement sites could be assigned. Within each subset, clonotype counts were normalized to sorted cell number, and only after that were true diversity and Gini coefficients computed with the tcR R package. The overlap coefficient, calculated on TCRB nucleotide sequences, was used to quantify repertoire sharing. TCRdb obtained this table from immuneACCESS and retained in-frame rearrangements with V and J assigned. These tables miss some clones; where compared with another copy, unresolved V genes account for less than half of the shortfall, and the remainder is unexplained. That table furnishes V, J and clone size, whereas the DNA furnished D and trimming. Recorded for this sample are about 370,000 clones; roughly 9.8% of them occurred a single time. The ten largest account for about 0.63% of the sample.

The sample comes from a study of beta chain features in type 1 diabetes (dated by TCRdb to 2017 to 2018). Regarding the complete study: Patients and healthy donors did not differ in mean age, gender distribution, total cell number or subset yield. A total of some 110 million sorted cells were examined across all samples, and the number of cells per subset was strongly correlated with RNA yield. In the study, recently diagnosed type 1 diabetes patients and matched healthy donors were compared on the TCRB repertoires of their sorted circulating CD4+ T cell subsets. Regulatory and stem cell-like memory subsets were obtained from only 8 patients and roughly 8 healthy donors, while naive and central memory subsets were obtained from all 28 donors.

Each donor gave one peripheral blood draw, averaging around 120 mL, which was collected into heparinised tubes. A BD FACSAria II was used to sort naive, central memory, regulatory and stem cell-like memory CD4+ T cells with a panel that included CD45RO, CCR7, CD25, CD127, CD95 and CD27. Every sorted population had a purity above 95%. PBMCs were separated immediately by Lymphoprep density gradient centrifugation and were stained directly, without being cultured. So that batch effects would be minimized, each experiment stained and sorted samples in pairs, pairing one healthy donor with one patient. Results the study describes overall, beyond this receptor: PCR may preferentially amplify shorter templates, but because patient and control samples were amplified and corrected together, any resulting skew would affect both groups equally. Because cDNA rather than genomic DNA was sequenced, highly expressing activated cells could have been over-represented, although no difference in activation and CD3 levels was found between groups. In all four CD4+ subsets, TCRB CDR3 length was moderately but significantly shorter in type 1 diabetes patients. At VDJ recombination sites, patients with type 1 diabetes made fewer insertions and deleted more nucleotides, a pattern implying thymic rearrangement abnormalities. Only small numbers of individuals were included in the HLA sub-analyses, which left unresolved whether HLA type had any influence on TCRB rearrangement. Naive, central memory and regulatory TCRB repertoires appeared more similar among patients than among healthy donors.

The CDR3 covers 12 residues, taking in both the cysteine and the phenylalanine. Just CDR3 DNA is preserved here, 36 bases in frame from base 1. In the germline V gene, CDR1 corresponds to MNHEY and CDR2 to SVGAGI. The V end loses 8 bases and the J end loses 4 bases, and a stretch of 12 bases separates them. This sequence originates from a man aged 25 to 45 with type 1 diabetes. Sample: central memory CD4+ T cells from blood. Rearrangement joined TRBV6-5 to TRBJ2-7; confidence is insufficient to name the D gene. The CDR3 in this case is CASGPRRYEQYF. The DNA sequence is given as TGTGCCAGCGGACCACGCCGTTACGAGCAGTACTTC.